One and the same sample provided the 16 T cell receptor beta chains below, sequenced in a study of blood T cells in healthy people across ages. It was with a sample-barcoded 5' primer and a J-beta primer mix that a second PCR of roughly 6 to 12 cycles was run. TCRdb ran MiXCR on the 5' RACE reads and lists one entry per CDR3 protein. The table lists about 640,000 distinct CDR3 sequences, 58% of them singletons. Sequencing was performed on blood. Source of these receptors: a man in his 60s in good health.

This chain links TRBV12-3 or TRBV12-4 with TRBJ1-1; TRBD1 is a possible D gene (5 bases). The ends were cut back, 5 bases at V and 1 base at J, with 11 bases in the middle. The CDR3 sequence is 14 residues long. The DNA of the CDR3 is TGTGCCAGCAGTCTCGGGGCGGCGAACACTGAAGCTTTCTTT. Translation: CASSLGAANTEAFF.

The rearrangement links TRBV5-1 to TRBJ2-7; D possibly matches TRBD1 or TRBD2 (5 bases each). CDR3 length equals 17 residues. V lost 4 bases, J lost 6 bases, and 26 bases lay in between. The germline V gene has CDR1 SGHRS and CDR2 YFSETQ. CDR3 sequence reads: CASSEFIDSLTGTEQYF. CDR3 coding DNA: TGCGCCAGCAGCGAATTTATCGACAGCCTAACCGGGACCGAGCAGTACTTC.

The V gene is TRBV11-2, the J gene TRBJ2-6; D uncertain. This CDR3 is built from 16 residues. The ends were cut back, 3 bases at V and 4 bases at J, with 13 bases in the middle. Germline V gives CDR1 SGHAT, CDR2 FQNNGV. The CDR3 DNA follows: TGTGCCAGCAGCTTGTATATCCCTTCCGGGGCCAACGTCCTGACTTTC. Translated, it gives CASSLYIPSGANVLTF. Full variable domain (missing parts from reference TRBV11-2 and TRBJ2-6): EAGVAQSPRYKIIEKRQSVAFWCNPISGHATLYWYQQILGQGPKLLIQFQNNGVVDDSQLPKDRFSAERLKGVDSTLKIQPAKLEDSAVYLCASSLYIPSGANVLTFGAGSRLTVL.

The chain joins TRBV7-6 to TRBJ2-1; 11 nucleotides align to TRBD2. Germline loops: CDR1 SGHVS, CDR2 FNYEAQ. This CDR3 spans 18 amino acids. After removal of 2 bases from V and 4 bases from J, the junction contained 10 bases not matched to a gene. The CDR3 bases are TGTGCCAGCAGCTTATATTCTCCACTAGCGGGGGAATACAATGAGCAGTTCTTC. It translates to CASSLYSPLAGEYNEQFF.

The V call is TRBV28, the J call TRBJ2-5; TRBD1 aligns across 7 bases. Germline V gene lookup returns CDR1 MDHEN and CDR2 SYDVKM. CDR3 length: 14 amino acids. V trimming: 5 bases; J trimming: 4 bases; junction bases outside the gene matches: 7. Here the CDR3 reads CASSVNRGAETQYF. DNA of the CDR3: TGTGCCAGCAGTGTTAACAGGGGAGCAGAGACCCAGTACTTC.

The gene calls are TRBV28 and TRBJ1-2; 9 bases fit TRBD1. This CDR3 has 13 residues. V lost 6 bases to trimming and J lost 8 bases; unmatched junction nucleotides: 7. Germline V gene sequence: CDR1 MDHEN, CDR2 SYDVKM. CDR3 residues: CASRGTGLGGYTF. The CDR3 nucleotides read TGTGCCAGCAGGGGGACAGGGCTCGGAGGCTACACCTTC.

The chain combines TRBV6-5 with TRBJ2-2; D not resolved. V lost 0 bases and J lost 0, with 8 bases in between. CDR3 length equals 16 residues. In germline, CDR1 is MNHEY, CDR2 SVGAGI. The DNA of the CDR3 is TGTGCCAGCAGTTACTCAGGGTACCCGAACACCGGGGAGCTGTTTTTT. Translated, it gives CASSYSGYPNTGELFF.

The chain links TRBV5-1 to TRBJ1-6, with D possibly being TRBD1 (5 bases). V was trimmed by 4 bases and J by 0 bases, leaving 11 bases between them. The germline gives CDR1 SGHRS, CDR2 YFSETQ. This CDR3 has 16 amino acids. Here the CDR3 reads CASSDGASSYNSPLHF. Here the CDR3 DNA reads TGCGCCAGCAGCGACGGGGCTAGCTCCTATAATTCACCCCTCCACTTT.

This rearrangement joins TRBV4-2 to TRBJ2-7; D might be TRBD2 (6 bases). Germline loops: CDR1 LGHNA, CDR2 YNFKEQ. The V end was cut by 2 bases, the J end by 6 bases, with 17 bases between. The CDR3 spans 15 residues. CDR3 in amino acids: CASSQHRGTEREQYF. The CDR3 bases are TGTGCCAGCAGCCAACATCGCGGGACTGAACGCGAGCAGTACTTC.

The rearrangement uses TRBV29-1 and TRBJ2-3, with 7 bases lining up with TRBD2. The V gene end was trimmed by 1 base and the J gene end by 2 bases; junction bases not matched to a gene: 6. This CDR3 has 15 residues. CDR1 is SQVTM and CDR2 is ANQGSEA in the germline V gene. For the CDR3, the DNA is TGCAGCGTTGAAGGGGAGGGACGGACCACAGATACGCAGTATTTT. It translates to CSVEGEGRTTDTQYF.

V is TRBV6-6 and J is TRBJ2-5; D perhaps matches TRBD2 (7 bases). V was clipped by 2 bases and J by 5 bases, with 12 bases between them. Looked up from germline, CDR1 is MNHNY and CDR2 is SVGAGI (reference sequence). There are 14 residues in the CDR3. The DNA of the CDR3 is TGTGCCAGCAGTTACCAGCCGGGGGGCGAGACCCAGTACTTC. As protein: CASSYQPGGETQYF.

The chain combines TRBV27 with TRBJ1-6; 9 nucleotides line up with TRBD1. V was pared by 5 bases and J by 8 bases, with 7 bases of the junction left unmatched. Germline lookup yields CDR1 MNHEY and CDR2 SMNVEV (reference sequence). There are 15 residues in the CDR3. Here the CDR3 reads CASSGTGTGHSPLHF. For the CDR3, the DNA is TGTGCCAGCAGTGGAACCGGGACAGGGCATTCACCCCTCCACTTT.

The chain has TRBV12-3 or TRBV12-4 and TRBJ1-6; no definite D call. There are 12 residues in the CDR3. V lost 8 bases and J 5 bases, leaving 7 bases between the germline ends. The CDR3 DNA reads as TGTGCCAGCCGCTTGAATAATTCACCCCTCCACTTT. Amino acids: CASRLNNSPLHF.

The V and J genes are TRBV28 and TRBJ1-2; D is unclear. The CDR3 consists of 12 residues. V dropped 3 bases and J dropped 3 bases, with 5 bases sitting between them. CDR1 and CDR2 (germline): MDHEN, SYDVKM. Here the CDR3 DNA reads TGTGCCAGCAGTTTTGTTGACTATGGCTACACCTTC. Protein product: CASSFVDYGYTF.

The CDR3 DNA follows: TGTGCCAGCAGCCACAATAAGGGGAGCAATGAGCAGTTCTTC. Translating gives CASSHNKGSNEQFF. V usage is TRBV7-2 and J usage is TRBJ2-1; D tentatively fits TRBD1 or TRBD2 (5 bases each). Deletions cut 5 bases from V and 6 bases from J, with 14 bases between. The CDR3 extends over 14 amino acids. The germline gives CDR1 SGHTA, CDR2 FQGNSA.

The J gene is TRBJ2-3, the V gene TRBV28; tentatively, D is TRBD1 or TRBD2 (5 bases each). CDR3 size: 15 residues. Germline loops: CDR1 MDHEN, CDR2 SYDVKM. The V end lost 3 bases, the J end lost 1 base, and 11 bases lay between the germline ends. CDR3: CASSFRDLRTDTQYF. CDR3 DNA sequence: TGTGCCAGCAGTTTTAGGGACCTACGCACAGATACGCAGTATTTT.